The source of this T cell receptor beta chain is a study of T-cell reconstitution after alpha-beta-depleted transplantation in children. V shed 11 bases, J shed 0 bases, and the junction held 18 bases outside the gene matches. The CDR3 consists of 19 residues. The germline CDR1 and CDR2 sequences are MNHEY and SMNVEV (reference sequence). This clonotype was observed at least ten times. During its preparation, the TCRbeta library received unique molecular identifiers. TCRdb redid the calling of the PCR reads with MiXCR, one entry per CDR3 protein. Of about 610,000 distinct CDR3 sequences listed, 10% to 13% are singletons.

The V gene is TRBV27, the J gene TRBJ2-4; 11 positions agree with TRBD1. The sequences come from PBMCs from the stem cell graft donor, collected from the stem cell graft. The receptor's source is a human donor who donated a stem cell graft to a child with acute myeloid leukemia. The CDR3 here is CAYVRQRDRGVIAKNIQYF. DNA for the CDR3: TGTGCCTATGTCCGGCAACGGGACAGGGGGGTGATAGCCAAAAACATTCAGTACTTC.